These 30 T cell receptor beta chains originate from one sample sequenced in a study of blood T cell repertoires in COVID-19 (TCRdb year 2020). Preparation of the library involved the immunoSEQ multiplex PCR assay. TCRdb carries this immuneACCESS record with in-frame sequences only. Its versions omit some clonotypes, under half of them owing to an unresolved V gene in the studies checked, with the rest unexplained. The sample table shows approximately 240,000 clones, and roughly four fifths are seen once. Approximately 1.2% of the sample is in the top ten clones. The specimen sequenced was PBMCs or T cells enriched from blood (not recorded which). The receptors were sampled from a woman between 35 and 50 years old with acute COVID-19.

The count of this clone is one. The chain employs TRBV7-3 and TRBJ2-1, with TRBD1 matching 7 bases. The V segment lost 5 bases and the J segment 7 bases; nucleotides outside the gene matches: 8. The CDR3 has 14 residues. CDR1 and CDR2 from the germline V gene are SGHTA and FQGTGA. DNA of the CDR3: TGTGCCAGCAGCCGACAGGGAACAAGGAATGAGCAGTTCTTC. Protein: CASSRQGTRNEQFF. The variable domain in full, completed from reference TRBV7-3 and TRBJ2-1, reads GAGVSQTPSNKVTEKGKYVELRCDPISGHTALYWYRQSLGQGPEFLIYFQGTGAADDSGLPNDRFFAVRPEGSVSTLKIQRTERGDSAVYLCASSRQGTRNEQFFGPGTRLTVL.

This clone was counted a single time. The rearrangement links TRBV5-8 to TRBJ1-1, with a tentative D call TRBD1 (5 bases). Germline V gene data show CDR1 as SGHTS and CDR2 as YDEGEE. The V end lost 4 bases, the J end lost 1 base, and 23 bases lay between the germline ends. The CDR3 totals 18 residues. The CDR3: CASSPLWGSRTENTEAFF. The DNA for the CDR3 is TGTGCCAGCAGCCCACTTTGGGGCAGTCGAACGGAGAACACTGAAGCTTTCTTT.

The chain carries TRBV12-5 and TRBJ2-3; tentatively, D is TRBD2 (7 bases). CDR3 length: 12 amino acids. V lost 6 bases and J 6 bases, leaving 10 bases between the germline ends. Germline-derived CDR1 and CDR2 are LGHNT and FRNRAP. The DNA of the CDR3 is TGTGCTAGTGGCAAGGGGGGGGATACGCAGTATTTT. This translates into CASGKGGDTQYF.

The V gene is TRBV3-1 (or the pseudogene TRBV3-2), the J gene TRBJ2-7, with D perhaps matching TRBD2 (5 bases). Trimming took off 6 bases at V and 5 bases at J, with 11 bases between the two ends. Germline V gene sequence: CDR1 LGHDT, CDR2 YNNKEL (reference sequence). CDR3 size: 12 residues. Here the CDR3 reads CASRYRENEQYF. CDR3 nucleotide sequence: TGTGCCAGCAGATACCGGGAAAACGAGCAGTACTTC.

The chain carries TRBV4-2 and TRBJ2-1; tentative D call: TRBD2 (5 bases). The V gene lost 4 bases and the J gene lost 0 bases, with 16 bases spanning the gap. Germline CDR1 and CDR2: LGHNA and YNFKEQ. CDR3 length: 17 amino acids. CDR3 bases: TGTGCCAGCAGCCCAGGAGAAGCGGCTAGCTCCTACAATGAGCAGTTCTTC. Its protein product is CASSPGEAASSYNEQFF.

V usage is TRBV2 and J usage is TRBJ2-7; D unclear. Trimming shortened V by 6 bases and J by 0 bases, and 6 bases separated the two germline ends. This CDR3 comprises 12 residues. Germline V gives CDR1 SNHLY, CDR2 FYNNEI. The CDR3 here is CASSGISYEQYF. DNA for the CDR3: TGTGCCAGCAGCGGTATCTCCTACGAGCAGTACTTC. The whole variable domain, remainder taken from reference TRBV2 and TRBJ2-7, is EPEVTQTPSHQVTQMGQEVILRCVPISNHLYFYWYRQILGQKVEFLVSFYNNEISEKSEIFDDQFSVERPDGSNFTLKIRSTKLEDSAMYFCASSGISYEQYFGPGTRLTVT.

V and J are TRBV19 and TRBJ1-6, with 10 bases identical to TRBD1. Trimming cost V 10 bases and J 7 bases; bases outside gene matches: 13. CDR3 length equals 16 residues. The germline V gene encodes CDR1 LNHDA and CDR2 SQIVND (reference sequence). CDR3 DNA sequence: TGTGCCACTTCTCACCCGGGACAGGGGAGAAATTCACCCCTCCACTTT. Translating gives CATSHPGQGRNSPLHF.

The gene calls are TRBV6-2 or TRBV6-3 and TRBJ2-4, with D possibly being TRBD1 (6 bases). V gave up 4 bases and J gave up 3 bases, with 10 bases separating them. Germline CDR1 MNHEY, CDR2 SVGEGT. The CDR3 contains 14 residues. The chain's CDR3 is CASSSTGGKNIQYF. The DNA of the CDR3 is TGTGCCAGCAGTTCGACAGGTGGCAAAAACATTCAGTACTTC.

J is TRBJ2-7 and V is TRBV11-2; the match to TRBD1 covers 7 bases. The germline CDR1 and CDR2 sequences are SGHAT and FQNNGV. Unmatched junction bases numbered 6, after V lost 5 bases and J lost 5 bases. CDR3 size: 13 residues. The CDR3 nucleotides read TGTGCCAGCAGCGGAGACACAGGGGACGAGCAGTACTTC. This codes for CASSGDTGDEQYF.

The table lists this clone with a count of one. The chain has TRBV7-6 and TRBJ1-2; TRBD1 agrees at 12 bases. Germline CDR1 is SGHVS and CDR2 is FNYEAQ. Unmatched junction bases numbered 7, after V lost 5 bases and J lost 6 bases. The CDR3 loop spans 15 amino acids. CDR3: CASSIPGQGADGYTF. The CDR3 DNA is TGTGCCAGCAGCATTCCGGGACAGGGGGCGGATGGCTACACCTTC.

The rearrangement links TRBV7-6 to TRBJ2-7; 10 bases align to TRBD2. The length of the CDR3 is 15 residues. Germline values: CDR1 SGHVS, CDR2 FNYEAQ. The ends lost 6 bases at V and 0 bases at J; junction bases unmatched: 5. The CDR3 protein is CASSYLAGDSYEQYF. CDR3 coding DNA: TGTGCCAGCAGTTATCTAGCGGGGGACTCCTACGAGCAGTACTTC.

The chain combines TRBV7-7 with TRBJ2-1, with TRBD1 identical over 8 bases. J was trimmed by 6 bases and V by 5 bases; bases with no gene match: 15. The germline V gene has CDR1 SSHAT and CDR2 FNYEAQ (reference sequence). This CDR3 has 17 residues. CDR3 amino acids: CASSPGQGASIGNEQFF. CDR3 sequence (DNA): TGTGCCAGCAGCCCGGGTCAGGGGGCTTCGATCGGCAATGAGCAGTTCTTC.

Remarks on this clone: Since a much larger clone is just one base distant, this may be a read error. The chain employs TRBV28 and TRBJ2-5; the D is unclear. Per germline, CDR1 MDHEN and CDR2 SYDVKM. CDR3 length: 11 amino acids. V gave up 4 bases and J gave up 5 bases, with 5 bases separating them. This CDR3 reads CASSSRETQYF. Written as DNA, the CDR3 is TGTGCCAGCAGTTCCAGGGAGACCCAGTACTTC. The whole variable domain, remainder taken from reference TRBV28 and TRBJ2-5, is DVKVTQSSRYLVKRTGEKVFLECVQDMDHENMFWYRQDPGLGLRLIYFSYDVKMKEKGDIPEGYSVSREKKERFSLILESASTNQTSMYLCASSSRETQYFGPGTRLLVL.

V usage is TRBV6-5 and J usage is TRBJ1-1; 10 bases are a match to TRBD1. The CDR3 contains 14 residues. From germline, CDR1 is MNHEY and CDR2 SVGAGI. J was trimmed by 1 base and V by 4 bases; bases with no gene match: 0. CDR3 amino acids: CASSWDRGNTEAFF. The CDR3 DNA follows: TGTGCCAGCAGTTGGGACAGGGGGAACACTGAAGCTTTCTTT.

The CDR3 spells CASSRRTGGIDQPQHF. The CDR3 DNA follows: TGTGCCAGTAGTAGAAGGACAGGGGGGATAGATCAGCCCCAGCATTTT. The chain links TRBV19 to TRBJ1-5; TRBD1 matches 10 bases. CDR1 and CDR2 (germline): LNHDA, SQIVND (reference sequence). The CDR3 consists of 16 residues. V gave up 4 bases and J gave up 5 bases; unmatched junction bases: 8.

V and J are TRBV5-1 and TRBJ1-1, with TRBD1 identical over 7 bases. The trim removed 1 base at V and 4 bases at J, leaving 1 base unmatched. The CDR3 is 13 amino acids. Germline assignment: CDR1 SGHRS and CDR2 YFSETQ. This chain's CDR3 is CASSLQGVTEAFF. The CDR3 nucleotides are TGCGCCAGCAGCTTGCAGGGGGTCACTGAAGCTTTCTTT.

The rearrangement joins TRBV6-5 to TRBJ2-6; D not certain. Germline V gene lookup returns CDR1 MNHEY and CDR2 SVGAGI. Trimming removed 6 bases at V and 2 bases at J, with 8 bases between. This CDR3 is built from 14 residues. The CDR3 reads CASSRGTGANVLTF. For the CDR3, the DNA is TGTGCCAGCAGCCGAGGAACTGGGGCCAACGTCCTGACTTTC.

The chain links TRBV27 to TRBJ2-2; D is possibly TRBD2 (6 bases). CDR1 MNHEY and CDR2 SMNVEV come from the germline V gene (reference sequence). The CDR3 length is 15 residues. V was cut by 6 bases and J by 1 base, with 12 bases left in between. CDR3 residues: CASRAMGGNTGELFF. CDR3 nucleotide sequence: TGTGCCAGCAGGGCTATGGGGGGGAACACCGGGGAGCTGTTTTTT.

The chain has TRBV18 and TRBJ2-4; D may be TRBD2 (5 bases). CDR1 and CDR2 (germline): KGHSH, LQKENI. The CDR3 spans 15 residues. V was trimmed by 1 base and J by 1 base, leaving 8 bases between them. Written as DNA, the CDR3 is TGTGCCAGCTCACCACGTGCGGGTGCCAAAAACATTCAGTACTTC. This translates into CASSPRAGAKNIQYF.

Only a few counts were recorded for this clone. The DNA of the CDR3 is TGTGCCAGCAGCTTAAACAGGCTGGATGGCTACACCTTC. Residues: CASSLNRLDGYTF. The V gene is TRBV7-6, the J gene TRBJ1-2; possibly TRBD1 for D (5 bases). Trimming removed 2 bases from V and 6 bases from J, with 10 bases in between. The CDR3 loop spans 13 amino acids. Germline CDR1 and CDR2: SGHVS and FNYEAQ. The full variable domain, completed using reference TRBV7-6 and TRBJ1-2, is GAGVSQSPRYKVTKRGQDVALRCDPISGHVSLYWYRQALGQGPEFLTYFNYEAQQDKSGLPNDRFSAERPEGSISTLTIQRTEQRDSAMYRCASSLNRLDGYTFGSGTRLTVV.

The gene calls are TRBV19 and TRBJ1-1; 7 nucleotides match TRBD1. Germline V CDR1 and CDR2: LNHDA, SQIVND (reference sequence). J gave up 1 base and V 5 bases, and 1 base lay outside the gene matches. The CDR3 consists of 13 residues. The CDR3 region has the DNA TGTGCCAGTAGTTGGGACAGGAACACTGAAGCTTTCTTT. Translating gives CASSWDRNTEAFF. Variable domain in full (rest from reference TRBV19 and TRBJ1-1): DGGITQSPKYLFRKEGQNVTLSCEQNLNHDAMYWYRQDPGQGLRLIYYSQIVNDFQKGDIAEGYSVSREKKESFPLTVTSAQKNPTAFYLCASSWDRNTEAFFGQGTRLTVV.

The gene calls are TRBV3-1 (or the pseudogene TRBV3-2) and TRBJ2-3; D gene ambiguous. The length of the CDR3 is 13 residues. V was cut by 0 bases and J by 5 bases, with 6 bases left in between. CDR1 is LGHDT, CDR2 YNNKEL, per germline (reference sequence). CDR3 in DNA: TGTGCCAGCAGCCAAGATCTGCGAGATACGCAGTATTTT. This codes for CASSQDLRDTQYF.

This clone was detected only once. The chain recombines TRBV5-4 with TRBJ2-5, with TRBD2 identical over 7 bases. V was clipped by 3 bases and J by 4 bases; unmatched bases: 3. CDR1 is SGHNT, CDR2 YYREEE, per germline (reference sequence). The CDR3 consists of 13 residues. CDR3 sequence (DNA): TGTGCCAGCAGCTCCGGACTAGGAGAGACCCAGTACTTC. Protein: CASSSGLGETQYF.

The CDR3 bases are TGTGCCAGCAGCGTAGTAGGAGGACTCCCTTCAGATACGCAGTATTTT. This codes for CASSVVGGLPSDTQYF. The genes are TRBV9 and TRBJ2-3, with D possibly TRBD2 on 5 matching bases. Germline loops: CDR1 SGDLS, CDR2 YYNGEE. V was shortened by 0 bases and J by 4 bases, with 15 bases between the two germline ends. The CDR3 has 16 residues.

The sample holds many counts of this clone. The gene calls are TRBV5-1 and TRBJ2-1; D ambiguous. V gave up 1 base and J gave up 12 bases, with 14 bases separating them. The CDR3 is 13 residues long. Germline V lookup: CDR1 SGHRS, CDR2 YFSETQ. For the CDR3, the DNA is TGCGCCAGCAGCTTGTTTCCCGATGTCGGGCAGTTCTTC. Protein product: CASSLFPDVGQFF.

The chain is built from TRBV4-1 and TRBJ2-1, with 10 bases identical to TRBD2. V lost 7 bases, J lost 1 base, and 4 bases stayed unmatched. This CDR3 contains 15 residues. Germline CDR1 reads MGHRA; CDR2 reads YSYEKL. Here the CDR3 reads CASTPSGSSYNEQFF. In nucleotides, the CDR3 is TGCGCCAGCACCCCTAGCGGGAGTTCCTACAATGAGCAGTTCTTC.

The V call is TRBV11-2, the J call TRBJ2-5; a weak D match, TRBD1 (6 bases). Per germline, CDR1 SGHAT and CDR2 FQNNGV. The V gene lost 1 base and the J gene lost 2 bases, with 11 bases spanning the gap. The CDR3 is made up of 15 amino acids. DNA for the CDR3: TGTGCCAGCAGCTTAGTTGTGGACAGACAAGAGACCCAGTACTTC. It codes for CASSLVVDRQETQYF.

The chain uses TRBV3-1 (or the pseudogene TRBV3-2) and TRBJ1-5; 7 bases are a match to TRBD1. The CDR3 sequence is 16 residues long. Trimming at V came to 1 base and at J to 3 bases, leaving 6 bases not matched to a gene. Germline V lookup: CDR1 LGHDT, CDR2 YNNKEL (reference sequence). In DNA form, the CDR3 reads TGTGCCAGCAGCCAAGGGACAGGATCCACCAATCAGCCCCAGCATTTT. Translated: CASSQGTGSTNQPQHF.

V is TRBV2 and J is TRBJ2-5; 12 nucleotides align to TRBD2. The V gene's germline CDR1 is SNHLY and CDR2 FYNNEI. V was clipped by 6 bases and J by 7 bases; unmatched bases: 6. The CDR3 is made up of 14 amino acids. The CDR3: CASRATSGGGTQYF. CDR3 DNA sequence: TGTGCCAGCAGGGCGACTAGCGGGGGAGGGACCCAGTACTTC.

J is TRBJ2-2 and V is TRBV2; 7 nucleotides match TRBD1. Germline lookup yields CDR1 SNHLY and CDR2 FYNNEI. CDR3 length: 16 residues. V was clipped by 6 bases and J by 2 bases; unmatched bases: 9. CDR3 protein: CASRQGTSFNTGELFF. The CDR3 DNA reads TGTGCCAGCAGACAGGGGACCTCCTTTAACACCGGGGAGCTGTTTTTT.